These 28 T cell receptor beta chains share one sample of origin, sequenced in a study of T cells in Graves' hyperthyroidism and ophthalmopathy. TCR beta CDR3 regions were amplified from RNA. First-round RT-PCR of the TCR CDR3 relied on the HTBI primer set. A single record per CDR3 protein comes from TCRdb applying MiXCR to the multiplex PCR reads. The sample carries 380,000 or so distinct CDR3 sequences, roughly 12% recorded once. The sequenced material came from blood. The receptors derive from a man in his thirties or forties with Graves' hyperthyroidism that later progressed to Graves' ophthalmopathy.

This clonotype was picked up many times. V and J are TRBV11-3 and TRBJ2-7, with 7 bases aligning to TRBD1. The CDR3 length is 14 residues. The V gene's germline CDR1 is SGHNT and CDR2 YENEEA. J gave up 7 bases and V 5 bases, and 11 bases lay outside the gene matches. The CDR3 DNA reads as TGTGCCAGCAGCCCACGGGACAGCCCTACGGAGCAGTACTTC. It is translated as CASSPRDSPTEQYF.

This clonotype was picked up a small number of times. DNA for the CDR3: TGCAGTGCTAGCCCTACAGGCAACTATGGCTACACCTTC. Encoded protein: CSASPTGNYGYTF. The chain recombines TRBV20-1 with TRBJ1-2; D might be TRBD1 (5 bases). Trimming removed 3 bases at V and 2 bases at J, with 10 bases between. From germline, CDR1 is DFQATT and CDR2 SNEGSKA (reference sequence). This CDR3 comprises 13 residues.

This clonotype was recorded at least ten times. The CDR3 region is CASTLGEDTYNEQFF. In DNA, the CDR3 is TGTGCCAGCACCTTGGGTGAGGACACGTACAATGAGCAGTTCTTC. V and J are TRBV7-9 and TRBJ2-1, with D possibly being TRBD1 (5 bases). Germline loops: CDR1 SEHNR, CDR2 FQNEAQ (reference sequence). The CDR3 has 15 amino acids. The germline V and J ends were trimmed by 7 bases and 4 bases, with 17 bases remaining between them.

This chain links TRBV5-6 with TRBJ2-5; 7 nucleotides align to TRBD1. The CDR3 is made up of 12 amino acids. Germline CDR1 SGHDT, CDR2 YYEEEE. V trimming: 4 bases; J trimming: 12 bases; junction bases outside the gene matches: 9. The CDR3 is CASSPRDRLKYF. For the CDR3, the DNA is TGTGCCAGCAGCCCCAGGGACAGACTAAAGTACTTC.

The rearrangement links TRBV7-9 to TRBJ2-1; D is uncertain. V was cut by 5 bases and J by 7 bases, with 18 bases left in between. This CDR3 is built from 15 residues. Germline loops: CDR1 SEHNR, CDR2 FQNEAQ (reference sequence). DNA for the CDR3: TGTGCCAGCAGCCCCCGCGACGGGCCCCAGAATGAGCAGTTCTTC. Its protein is CASSPRDGPQNEQFF.

This clonotype was recorded many times. The V call is TRBV20-1, the J call TRBJ1-1, with D uncertain. The V end lost 3 bases, the J end lost 7 bases, and 6 bases lay between the germline ends. Germline values: CDR1 DFQATT, CDR2 SNEGSKA (reference sequence). CDR3 length: 10 residues. The CDR3 is CSASDGEAFF. CDR3 nucleotide sequence: TGCAGTGCTAGTGACGGTGAAGCTTTCTTT.

The chain joins TRBV12-3 or TRBV12-4 to TRBJ1-4; TRBD1 is a possible D gene (5 bases). With 3 bases removed from V and 12 bases from J, the gap between germline ends came to 11 bases. The CDR3 is 12 residues long. CDR3 nucleotide sequence: TGTGCCAGCAGTTTGAGGTTGGGGGAACTGTTTTTT. Protein: CASSLRLGELFF.

Only a few counts were recorded for this clonotype. This chain uses TRBV12-3 or TRBV12-4 with TRBJ2-4; D is possibly TRBD2 (6 bases). Trimming cost V 2 bases and J 0 bases, with 11 bases left between them. The CDR3 contains 16 residues. In DNA form, the CDR3 reads TGTGCCAGCAGTTTATGGGAGGACCTAGCCAAAAACATTCAGTACTTC. Protein: CASSLWEDLAKNIQYF.

This clonotype was detected only a few times. The chain uses TRBV7-2 and TRBJ2-2; TRBD1 is a possible D gene (6 bases). Trimming took 11 bases from V and 1 from J, leaving 14 bases between them. CDR1 and CDR2 (germline): SGHTA, FQGNSA. The length of the CDR3 is 14 residues. The CDR3 reads CAGDTGKNTGELFF. The CDR3 DNA is TGTGCCGGGGATACAGGGAAGAACACCGGGGAGCTGTTTTTT.

This chain uses TRBV27 with TRBJ2-1; no clear D. The germline V gene encodes CDR1 MNHEY and CDR2 SMNVEV (reference sequence). The CDR3 is 12 residues long. The V gene lost 4 bases and the J gene lost 10 bases, with 11 bases spanning the gap. The CDR3 loop reads CASSSPPREQFF. In DNA, the CDR3 is TGTGCCAGCAGTTCCCCCCCCAGAGAGCAGTTCTTC.

This chain connects TRBV4-1 to TRBJ2-3; D uncertain. V lost 0 bases and J 5 bases, leaving 9 bases between the germline ends. CDR1 is MGHRA and CDR2 is YSYEKL in the germline V gene. The CDR3 totals 14 residues. Here the CDR3 DNA reads TGCGCCAGCAGCCAAGAGGCAGATGAAGATACGCAGTATTTT. Translation gives CASSQEADEDTQYF.

Remarks on this clonotype: The junction shows a germline mismatch at one end, possibly a read error. The rearrangement uses TRBV3-1 and TRBJ2-7; 9 nucleotides agree with TRBD2. Germline loops: CDR1 LGHDT, CDR2 YNNKEL (reference sequence). The CDR3 covers 14 residues. CDR3 loop: CASRQRGVGYERYF. In DNA form, the CDR3 reads TGTGCCAGCAGACAGCGGGGGGTTGGCTACGAGCGGTACTTC.

This clonotype has a count of ten or more. CDR3 protein: CASSAQGREEKLFF. Written as DNA, the CDR3 is TGTGCCAGCAGTGCCCAGGGAAGGGAGGAAAAACTGTTTTTT. The genes are TRBV2 and TRBJ1-4; a possible D gene is TRBD1 (5 bases). CDR3 length: 14 residues. Germline V CDR1 and CDR2: SNHLY, FYNNEI. V lost 4 bases to trimming and J lost 8 bases, with 14 bases between them.

This clonotype has at least ten counts. V gene TRBV3-1 combines with J gene TRBJ1-1; 8 bases are a match to TRBD1. Trimming removed 3 bases from V and 1 base from J; junction bases left unmatched: 4. In germline, CDR1 is LGHDT, CDR2 YNNKEL (reference sequence). The CDR3 runs to 15 residues. The CDR3 coding sequence is TGTGCCAGCAGCCAGGGGACAGGCAGGAACACTGAAGCTTTCTTT. Translating it yields CASSQGTGRNTEAFF.

The table lists this clonotype with a few counts. The V gene is TRBV6-1, the J gene TRBJ2-1; D perhaps matches TRBD2 (5 bases). The CDR3 covers 12 residues. The germline V gene has CDR1 MNHNS and CDR2 SASEGT. V was shortened by 2 bases and J by 8 bases, with 7 bases between the two germline ends. CDR3 in DNA: TGTGCCAGCAGTGAACCCGGGGATGAGCAGTTCTTC. It encodes CASSEPGDEQFF.

Details on this clonotype: This could be a read error, since a much larger clone is one nucleotide away. The chain is built from TRBV20-1 and TRBJ2-7, with D perhaps TRBD2 (6 bases). This CDR3 comprises 14 residues. CDR1 and CDR2 from the germline V gene are DFQATT and SNEGSKA (reference sequence). The CDR3 region is CGARLAGPSYEQYF. CDR3 DNA sequence: TGCGGTGCTAGATTGGCGGGGCCCTCCTACGAGCAGTACTTC.

There are many counts of this clonotype. The rearrangement joins TRBV12-3 or TRBV12-4 to TRBJ2-4, with 7 bases lining up with TRBD2. The CDR3 is made up of 15 amino acids. J was trimmed by 1 base and V by 3 bases; bases with no gene match: 3. Here the CDR3 DNA reads TGTGCCAGCAGTTTTCGGGGGGAGGCCAAAAACATTCAGTACTTC. It yields the protein CASSFRGEAKNIQYF.

Comments on this clonotype: Without the conserved terminal phenylalanine or tryptophan, this CDR3 likely stems from a read error. This chain joins TRBV19 and TRBJ1-2, with 8 nucleotides matching TRBD1. The CDR3 has 15 residues. CDR1 and CDR2 from the germline V gene are LNHDA and SQIVND (reference sequence). Losses at the gene ends were 5 bases for V and 6 bases for J; bases not matched to a gene: 11. CDR3 in DNA: TGTGCCAGTAGTTTATATGCCCCACAGGGGGATGGCTACACCCTC. Residues: CASSLYAPQGDGYTL.

In its sample, this clonotype was seen a few times. This sequence joins TRBV5-1 and TRBJ2-7; D gene uncertain. The CDR3 loop spans 13 amino acids. The germline CDR1 and CDR2 sequences are SGHRS and YFSETQ. Trimming shortened V by 2 bases and J by 1 base, and 7 bases separated the two germline ends. CDR3 DNA sequence: TGCGCCAGCAGCTTCCCGGATTCCTACGAGCAGTACTTC. It translates to CASSFPDSYEQYF. Using reference TRBV5-1 and TRBJ2-7 for the parts outside the CDR3, the full variable domain is KAGVTQTPRYLIKTRGQQVTLSCSPISGHRSVSWYQQTPGQGLQFLFEYFSETQRNKGNFPGRFSGRQFSNSRSEMNVSTLELGDSALYLCASSFPDSYEQYFGPGTRLTVT.

This clonotype was detected a few times. The chain joins TRBV25-1 to TRBJ1-1; 8 nucleotides agree with TRBD1. Trimming cost V 9 bases and J 1 base; bases outside gene matches: 4. From germline, CDR1 is MGHDK and CDR2 SYGVNS. This CDR3 contains 13 residues. The CDR3 loop is CARADRENTEAFF. CDR3 sequence (DNA): TGTGCCAGGGCGGACAGGGAGAACACTGAAGCTTTCTTT.

This clonotype showed up many times. The chain joins TRBV4-1 to TRBJ2-7, with 11 positions matching TRBD1. V lost 8 bases to trimming and J lost 4 bases; unmatched junction nucleotides: 1. The CDR3 covers 12 residues. The germline CDR1 and CDR2 sequences are MGHRA and YSYEKL. The CDR3 DNA follows: TGCGCCAGCGGGGACAGGGGGTACGAGCAGTACTTC. Its translation: CASGDRGYEQYF.

This clonotype came up many times. The rearrangement uses TRBV7-8 and TRBJ1-5, with a tentative D call TRBD1 (6 bases). Germline assignment: CDR1 SGHVS and CDR2 FQNEAQ. V lost 1 base and J lost 5, with 15 bases in between. The CDR3 length is 16 residues. The CDR3 loop is CASSLGAGAPHQPQHF. CDR3 DNA sequence: TGTGCCAGCAGCTTAGGGGCAGGGGCCCCCCATCAGCCCCAGCATTTT.

This clonotype was detected many times. The genes are TRBV12-3 or TRBV12-4 and TRBJ1-2; D uncertain. The V and J ends lost 10 bases and 2 bases respectively, with 14 bases between them. This CDR3 spans 13 amino acids. The CDR3 here is CATWARENYGYTF. The CDR3 DNA reads as TGTGCCACATGGGCGCGAGAGAACTATGGCTACACCTTC.

The chain couples TRBV7-9 to TRBJ2-7; possibly TRBD2 for D (7 bases). V was shortened by 5 bases and J by 3 bases, with 11 bases between the two germline ends. Germline V gene sequence: CDR1 SEHNR, CDR2 FQNEAQ (reference sequence). The CDR3 loop spans 13 amino acids. This CDR3 reads CASSPGGRYEQYF. The CDR3 nucleotides read TGTGCCAGCAGCCCGGGGGGCCGCTACGAGCAGTACTTC.

This clonotype has only a few counts. The gene calls are TRBV3-1 and TRBJ2-7; 9 nucleotides line up with TRBD1. The junction had 9 bases not matched to a gene; V was cut back by 0 bases and J by 6 bases. Germline V gene lookup returns CDR1 LGHDT and CDR2 YNNKEL (reference sequence). The CDR3 extends over 16 amino acids. The CDR3 reads CASSQDFGQGYGEQYF. CDR3 in DNA: TGTGCCAGCAGCCAAGATTTCGGACAGGGGTATGGCGAGCAGTACTTC.

This clonotype was observed at least ten times. This chain uses TRBV7-9 with TRBJ2-5, with TRBD2 matching over 9 bases. V trimming: 3 bases; J trimming: 0 bases; junction bases outside the gene matches: 2. The CDR3 spans 15 residues. Germline CDR1 is SEHNR and CDR2 is FQNEAQ (reference sequence). The CDR3: CASSFLAGNQETQYF. For the CDR3, the DNA is TGTGCCAGCAGCTTCCTAGCGGGGAACCAAGAGACCCAGTACTTC.

This clonotype showed up many times. The CDR3 DNA reads as TGTGCCAGCAGCCCACTATGGGGAACTAGCTCCGGAGGGGGTGAGCAGTTCTTC. Translation gives CASSPLWGTSSGGGEQFF. The chain joins TRBV11-2 to TRBJ2-1; tentatively, D is TRBD1 or TRBD2 (6 bases each). The CDR3 contains 18 residues. The germline V and J ends were trimmed by 5 bases and 9 bases, with 29 bases remaining between them. Germline V gene data show CDR1 as SGHAT and CDR2 as FQNNGV.

In its sample, this clonotype was seen many times. This chain links TRBV7-8 with TRBJ2-4, with D perhaps given as TRBD1 or TRBD2 (5 bases each). From germline, CDR1 is SGHVS and CDR2 FQNEAQ. The CDR3 has 15 amino acids. V was pared by 5 bases and J by 5 bases, with 16 bases between. The CDR3 protein is CASSHRPGTQNIQYF. The CDR3, as DNA: TGTGCCAGCAGCCATCGGCCGGGGACCCAAAACATTCAGTACTTC.